This is a list of T cell receptor delta chains from one sample in a study of Vδ1+ human thymocytes. TCRdb reran clone calling via CATT on the multiplex PCR reads. The sample comprises roughly 55,000 delta-chain clones, about 15% of which are singletons, and roughly 0.5% rests with the top ten. What was sequenced was Vdelta1+ gamma-delta thymocytes from the thymus. All receptors come from a boy under three years old who had congenital heart surgery. Both conserved end residues are part of each CDR3. D genes are given only for firm matches. Size is stated for part of the rows, as once, few or many counts, or as a class when the clone is expanded.

j_gene,abundance,v_gene,d_gene,CDR3aa,CDR3nt
TRDJ1,few,TRDV1,-,CALGELRTTVESCPHPQLIF,TGTGCTCTTGGGGAACTCCGGACTACGGTCGAGTCTTGTCCTCACCCTCAACTCATCTTT
TRDJ1,-,TRDV1,TRDD3,CALGVHPPEYWGIRRTDKLIF,TGTGCTCTTGGGGTCCATCCTCCCGAATACTGGGGGATACGGCGAACCGATAAACTCATCTTT
TRDJ1,medium-sized,TRDV2,-,CACDGLGAPYTDKLIF,TGTGCCTGTGACGGGCTCGGGGCCCCCTACACCGATAAACTCATCTTT
TRDJ1,-,TRDV1,TRDD3,CALGDPSKDSYGAGGCTDKLIF,TGTGCTCTTGGGGACCCCTCCAAGGACTCCTACGGGGCTGGGGGATGCACCGATAAACTCATCTTT
TRDJ1,few,TRDV1,-,CALGEMSGASWADKLIF,TGTGCTCTTGGGGAAATGTCTGGGGCCTCTTGGGCCGATAAACTCATCTTT
TRDJ1,-,TRDV1,TRDD3,CALGEWSFSDCTGGKLIF,TGTGCTCTTGGGGAATGGAGCTTTTCGGATTGTACTGGGGGTAAACTCATTTTT
TRDJ1,-,TRDV1,-,CALGQPSYGGYARITDKLIF,TGTGCTCTTGGACAACCTTCCTACGGGGGATACGCCAGAATTACCGATAAACTCATCTTT
TRDJ1,-,TRDV1,-,CALGERARGYTDKLIF,TGTGCTCTTGGGGAACGGGCAAGGGGATACACCGATAAACTCATCTTT
TRDJ1,few,TRDV1,TRDD3,CALGEFLKGIRNPRSYTDKLIF,TGTGCTCTTGGGGAATTCCTAAAGGGGATACGCAACCCCCGCTCGTACACCGATAAACTCATCTTT
TRDJ1,few,TRDV1,-,CALGELGVRYSDKLIF,TGTGCTCTTGGGGAACTGGGAGTTAGGTACAGCGATAAACTCATCTTT
TRDJ1,-,TRDV1,TRDD3,CALGEPITNRYWGFEKLIF,TGTGCTCTTGGGGAACCTATTACGAACCGGTACTGGGGGTTTGAAAAACTCATCTTT
TRDJ1,few,TRDV1,TRDD3,CALGPKGFLQRTGGYATTDKLIF,TGTGCTCTTGGACCTAAGGGCTTCCTACAACGTACTGGGGGATACGCTACGACCGATAAACTCATCTTT
TRDJ1,few,TRDV1,TRDD2,CALGAGLPNCLKYTDKLIF,TGTGCTCTTGGGGCCGGCCTTCCTAACTGTCTAAAGTACACCGATAAACTCATCTTT
TRDJ1,-,TRDV1,TRDD3,CALGERLGGTGGEDKLIF,TGTGCTCTTGGGGAACGGCTTGGGGGTACTGGGGGCGAGGATAAACTCATCTTT
TRDJ1,few,TRDV1,TRDD3,CALGEVCFLGGTRYTDKLIF,TGTGCTCTTGGGGAAGTTTGTTTTCTGGGGGGTACAAGGTACACCGATAAACTCATCTTT
TRDJ2,-,TRDV1,-,CALGVGFLRWGQALTAQLFF,TGTGCTCTTGGGGTAGGGTTCCTACGCTGGGGACAAGCTTTGACAGCACAACTCTTCTTT
TRDJ1,few,TRDV1,TRDD2,CALGKGAFLSPTDKLIF,TGCGCTCTTGGGAAGGGAGCCTTCCTAAGCCCGACCGATAAACTCATCTTT
TRDJ1,-,TRDV1,-,CALGVMFGGPEYTDKLIF,TGTGCTCTTGGGGTCATGTTCGGGGGACCCGAGTACACCGATAAACTCATCTTT
TRDJ1,few,TRDV1,TRDD3,CALGGPSTWGTPYTDKLTF,TGTGCTCTTGGGGGGCCTTCAACCTGGGGGACCCCGTACACCGATAAACTCACCTTT
TRDJ1,-,TRDV1,-,CALGDFFRIPTDKLIF,TGTGCTCTTGGGGACTTTTTCAGGATACCCACCGATAAACTCATCTTT
TRDJ1,-,TRDV1,-,CALGELRSPTPTGLPYTDKLIF,TGTGCTCTTGGGGAACTAAGGTCTCCTACGCCAACTGGCCTTCCGTACACCGATAAACTCATCTTT
TRDJ1,few,TRDV1,-,CALGEFPHKLIF,TGTGCTCTTGGGGAGTTCCCCCATAAACTCATCTTT
TRDJ1,-,TRDV1,TRDD3,CALGEPVVLGEITDKLIF,TGTGCTCTTGGGGAACCGGTTGTACTGGGGGAGATCACCGATAAACTCATCTTT
TRDJ1,-,TRDV1,-,CALGESLYDGVPYTDKLIF,TGTGCTCTTGGGGAAAGTCTATACGACGGGGTCCCGTACACCGATAAACTCATCTTT
TRDJ1,-,TRDV1,TRDD2,CALGEPGFLPELGRLYTDKLIF,TGTGCTCTTGGGGAACCGGGCTTCCTACCTGAGCTGGGCCGCCTGTACACCGATAAACTCATCTTT
TRDJ1,few,TRDV1,-,CALGERPAFPIRTGAFTDKLIF,TGTGCTCTTGGGGAACGGCCGGCCTTCCCGATTCGTACTGGGGCTTTCACCGATAAACTCATCTTT
TRDJ1,-,TRDV1,TRDD3,CALGEPPSAYWGPLWSYTDKLIF,TGTGCTCTTGGGGAGCCTCCTTCGGCGTACTGGGGGCCACTTTGGTCGTACACCGATAAACTCATCTTT